This TCR beta chain was identified during a study of identical twins. The CDR3 is made up of 17 amino acids. Between the trimmed V and J ends, which lost 0 bases and 4 bases, there was a span of 18 bases. Germline CDR1 and CDR2: MNHEY and SVGAGI. Template switching, a step in the protocol, added a universal primer site, and cDNA carried unique molecular identifiers. From the 5' RACE reads, TCRdb called clonotypes with MiXCR, one entry per CDR3 protein. The table lists about 530,000 distinct CDR3 sequences, over 12% of them singletons, with nearly 0.45% in the top ten. Healthy Caucasian individuals made up all the donors. These data are also associated with another study on yellow fever vaccine responses in identical twins.

The V gene is TRBV6-5, the J gene TRBJ2-5; tentative D call: TRBD2 (5 bases). Input material: CD4+ T cells sorted from blood. This TCR was sampled from a woman aged 18 to 35 in good health. The CDR3 sequence is CASSYSRMARVGETQYF. As DNA, the CDR3 is TGTGCCAGCAGTTACTCGAGGATGGCGAGGGTCGGAGAGACCCAGTACTTC.